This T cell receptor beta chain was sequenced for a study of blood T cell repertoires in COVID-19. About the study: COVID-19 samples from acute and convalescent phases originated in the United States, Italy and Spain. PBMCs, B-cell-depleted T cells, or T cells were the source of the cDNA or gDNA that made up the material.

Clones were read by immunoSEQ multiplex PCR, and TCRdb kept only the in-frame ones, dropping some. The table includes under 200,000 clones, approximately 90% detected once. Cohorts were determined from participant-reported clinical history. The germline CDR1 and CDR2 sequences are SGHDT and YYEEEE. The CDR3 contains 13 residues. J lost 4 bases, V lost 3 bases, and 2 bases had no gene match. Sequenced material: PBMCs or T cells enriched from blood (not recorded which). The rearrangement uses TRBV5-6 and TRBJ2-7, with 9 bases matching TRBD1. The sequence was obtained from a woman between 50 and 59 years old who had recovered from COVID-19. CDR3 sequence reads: CASSYGQGYEQYF. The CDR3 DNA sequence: TGTGCCAGCAGCTACGGACAGGGGTACGAGCAGTACTTC.